This section outlines one TCR beta chain sequence together with its context. Its recognized antigen is unknown. No base quality information exists; no much larger clone differs at one position. The library was obtained by 5' RACE. The reads were generated on an Illumina HiSeq 2500. A second 7 to 11 cycle PCR used a sample-barcoded 5' primer and a J-beta primer mix. Each TCR beta cDNA molecule received a unique molecular identifier from a template-switch 5' adaptor carrying 12 random nucleotides. Each sample yielded at least 2.5 million CDR3-containing paired-end reads. First-strand cDNA was synthesized from all RNA with the Mint cDNA synthesis kit, primed by a TRBC-specific oligonucleotide. Following uracil-DNA glycosylase treatment, a first 18-cycle PCR with universal primers M1SS and BC2_uni_R was performed on all cDNA. As for how the authors treated the data: Each sample was normalized by randomly selecting 1 million high-quality reads, each carrying a distinct molecular identifier. Reads sharing molecular identifiers were discarded rather than binned into consensus sequences. MiTCR, set to a Q25 quality threshold and the strictest error-elimination algorithm, was used for CDR3 identification, clonotype clustering and error correction. Lower-bound total TCR beta diversity was estimated with a nonparametric unseen species model using Euler transformation. The public sequencing data were trimmed at Q25 with fastp and processed into clonotypes with MiXCR by TCRdb, which kept only in-frame beta chains. Identical CDR3 protein sequences are pooled into one entry, listed with their most common genes and DNA. Clone size and V and J calls follow TCRdb, not the original study. Recorded for this sample are about 970,000 distinct CDR3 sequences; roughly 51% of them occurred a single time. The top ten hold over 20% of the sample.

The CDR3, from cysteine to phenylalanine, totals 13 residues. The DNA shown is the 39-base CDR3, in frame from base 1. Per the germline V gene (reference sequence), LNHDA is the CDR1 and SQIVND is the CDR2. For this chain, trimming is 8 bases at the V end and 5 bases at the J end, and the number of junction bases without a gene match is 7. Systemically healthy Caucasian individuals from Russia, some 38 in total and aged about 6 to 95 years, were included as donors. Each donor gave around 9 milliliters of peripheral blood, collected into EDTA-treated Vacutainer tubes. Ficoll-Paque density-gradient centrifugation was used to isolate PBMCs, with at least 6.5 million per sample. Total RNA, at least 6 micrograms per sample, was extracted from PBMCs with Trizol reagent. Naive CD45RAhigh/CD27high T cell percentages were measured by flow cytometry on a PBMC aliquot from every donor. This specimen belongs to a study of blood T cells in healthy people across ages (dated by TCRdb to about 2015). Some background on the complete study: Template switching captured roughly one uniquely barcoded TCR beta cDNA molecule per two T cells in model experiments. The donors were split into four age groups: young (average about 16 years), middle-aged (39), aged (over 55) and long-lived (over 75). To avoid experimental bias, donors of different ages were randomly spread across the sequencing lanes. Using deep sequencing normalized with unique cDNA molecular identifiers, the study measured how TCR beta repertoire diversity changes with age. For two donors (one aged 18 to 30 and one aged 80 or older), the study analyzed two additional independent replicas of 1 million unique cDNA reads from the same blood draw.

Results and caveats for the whole study, not just this receptor: Conclusive comparison of naive and antigen-experienced compartments was prevented by the profiling of bulk unsorted PBMCs. Total diversity estimates from one million sequenced T cells were considered lower bounds and underestimates. Donor CMV infection status was unknown, potentially confounding age-related changes in expanded clonotypes. Observed TCR beta diversity correlated strongly with the percentage of naive T cells measured by flow cytometry. As age increased, observed TCR beta diversity per million T cells dropped in a roughly linear way, and a significant reduction was already evident by age roughly 40. Compared with the aged group, more naive CD4+ T cells, fewer expanded clones and increased TCR diversity were shown by the long-lived group, suggesting age selection.

This TCR derives from a woman aged 55-69 years in good health. The chain employs TRBV19 and TRBJ2-3, and 7 bases in between align with TRBD1. The sequenced material came from blood. The encoded CDR3 is CASGTVRGDTQYF. The nucleotides read TGTGCCAGTGGGACAGTACGGGGAGATACGCAGTATTTT.